This TCR beta chain appears in the sequencing data of a study of regulatory T cells in long-lasting Graves disease. General study findings and limits: TRBV28 was favored in persistent disease, as were TRBJ1-2 and TRBJ2-5.

This clonotype was counted many times. Its matching antigen is unknown. The time point denotes: newly diagnosed GD, antithyroid drugs for less than 3 months. PBMC-extracted RNA yielded the TCR library. From each patient, around 8.7 milliliters of peripheral blood was drawn and collected into an EDTA anticoagulant tube. Researchers made TCR beta libraries by using iRepertoire HTBI primers and running Arm-PCR on CDR3 regions. A single record per CDR3 protein comes from TCRdb applying MiXCR to the multiplex PCR reads. The sample includes over 300,000 distinct CDR3 sequences, around a sixth of them seen just once. Trimming left V 4 bases short and J 4 bases short, with 11 bases between. CDR1 and CDR2 from the germline V gene are MNHEY and SMNVEV (reference sequence). The CDR3 contains 14 residues.

The input for sequencing was peripheral blood mononuclear cells (PBMCs), taken at new diagnosis, from a patient treated with antithyroid drugs. The chain couples TRBV27 to TRBJ1-5, with a tentative D call TRBD1 (6 bases). The clonotype originates from a female donor with Graves disease. CDR3 in DNA: TGTGCCAGCAGTTACGGGACACCTAATCAGCCCCAGCATTTT. It is translated as CASSYGTPNQPQHF.